Presented here are 30 T cell receptor beta chains from one specimen sequenced in a study of blood T cell repertoires in COVID-19. Libraries were prepared by immunoSEQ multiplex PCR; TCRdb keeps only in-frame clonotypes and omits some of them. The sample records 40,000 or so clones, around 85% being singletons. The sample was peripheral blood. The receptors originated from a man aged 40-49 years with active or convalescent COVID-19.

The chain recombines TRBV6-1 with TRBJ2-5, with 12 positions matching TRBD2. The CDR3 length is 15 residues. V dropped 3 bases and J dropped 5; count of bases not matched to a gene: 4. The V gene's germline CDR1 is MNHNS and CDR2 SASEGT. The CDR3 DNA reads as TGTGCCAGCAGTGAGCTAGCGGGAGGGGGGGAGACCCAGTACTTC. This encodes CASSELAGGGETQYF.

The rearrangement uses TRBV5-1 and TRBJ1-1; maybe TRBD1 (6 bases). Looked up from germline, CDR1 is SGHRS and CDR2 is YFSETQ. There are 13 residues in the CDR3. V was clipped by 0 bases and J by 5 bases, with 8 bases between them. This CDR3 is CASSLEGGTEAFF. Here the CDR3 DNA reads TGCGCCAGCAGCTTGGAAGGGGGTACTGAAGCTTTCTTT.

This chain connects TRBV6-5 to TRBJ2-1, with 14 bases aligning to TRBD2. Losses at the gene ends were 7 bases for V and 9 bases for J; bases not matched to a gene: 8. Germline CDR1 is MNHEY and CDR2 is SVGAGI. CDR3 length equals 15 residues. The CDR3 region is CASIGTSGGWGEQFF. The CDR3 region has the DNA TGTGCCAGCATCGGGACTAGCGGGGGATGGGGTGAGCAGTTCTTC.

J is TRBJ1-1 and V is TRBV18; TRBD1 aligns across 9 bases. This CDR3 has 14 residues. Losses at the gene ends were 5 bases for V and 3 bases for J; bases not matched to a gene: 4. Germline-derived CDR1 and CDR2 are KGHSH and LQKENI. The CDR3 spells CASSADRGDTEAFF. In DNA, the CDR3 is TGTGCCAGCTCAGCCGACAGGGGGGACACTGAAGCTTTCTTT.

The chain couples TRBV5-1 to TRBJ2-1; TRBD2 matches 7 bases. The CDR3 consists of 15 residues. J lost 4 bases, V lost 3 bases, and 7 bases had no gene match. Germline CDR1 reads SGHRS; CDR2 reads YFSETQ. CDR3 coding DNA: TGCGCCAGCAGCTCTGGACTAGTTTCTTACAATGAGCAGTTCTTC. This gives the protein CASSSGLVSYNEQFF.

This chain uses TRBV7-9 with TRBJ2-7; the match to TRBD1 covers 10 bases. V gave up 5 bases and J gave up 6 bases; unmatched junction bases: 10. Germline V CDR1 and CDR2: SEHNR, FQNEAQ (reference sequence). This CDR3 region has 15 residues. The CDR3 reads CASSDRQGAVGEQYF. The CDR3 DNA sequence: TGTGCCAGCAGCGACAGACAGGGGGCGGTCGGCGAGCAGTACTTC.

The gene calls are TRBV5-1 and TRBJ1-4; D not certain. CDR1 and CDR2 from the germline V gene are SGHRS and YFSETQ. V was trimmed by 4 bases and J by 0 bases, leaving 10 bases between them. The CDR3 is made up of 15 amino acids. As DNA, the CDR3 is TGCGCCAGCAGCCCCCAGTTTGCAACTAATGAAAAACTGTTTTTT. Encoded protein: CASSPQFATNEKLFF.

This chain joins TRBV10-3 and TRBJ2-7; 8 bases fit TRBD2. The CDR3 consists of 15 residues. V shed 7 bases, J shed 9 bases, and the junction held 17 bases outside the gene matches. The germline CDR1 and CDR2 sequences are ENHRY and SYGVKD. Written as DNA, the CDR3 is TGTGCCATCAAAGAAGCGGGAGTTTCCTCTCAGAGGCAGTACTTC. It is translated as CAIKEAGVSSQRQYF.

V is TRBV28 and J is TRBJ1-1; 7 nucleotides agree with TRBD1. The CDR3 is 13 residues long. CDR1 and CDR2 (germline): MDHEN, SYDVKM. Unmatched junction bases numbered 9, after V lost 7 bases and J lost 7 bases. The CDR3 DNA reads TGTGCCAGCACCACCCTCCAGGGGGGTGAAGCTTTCTTT. It codes for CASTTLQGGEAFF.

The sample holds one count of this clone. The sample contains more than one DNA sequence encoding this CDR3. The gene calls are TRBV7-9 and TRBJ1-6; TRBD1 matches 7 bases. V was pared by 1 base and J by 9 bases, with 3 bases of the junction left unmatched. This CDR3 is built from 14 residues. Germline values: CDR1 SEHNR, CDR2 FQNEAQ (reference sequence). The CDR3 reads CASSLGQGVSPLHF. In nucleotides, the CDR3 is TGTGCCAGCAGCTTAGGACAGGGAGTTTCACCCCTCCACTTT. The full variable domain, its missing parts supplied by reference TRBV7-9 and TRBJ1-6, is DTGVSQNPRHKITKRGQNVTFRCDPISEHNRLYWYRQTLGQGPEFLTYFQNEAQLEKSRLLSDRFSAERPKGSFSTLEIQRTEQGDSAMYLCASSLGQGVSPLHFGNGTRLTVT.

This chain uses TRBV6-1 with TRBJ2-5, with 15 nucleotides matching TRBD2. After removal of 0 bases from V and 13 bases from J, the junction contained 6 bases not matched to a gene. The CDR3 totals 15 residues. CDR1 is MNHNS and CDR2 is SASEGT in the germline V gene. This CDR3 reads CASSEAPGLAGGGYF. The CDR3, as DNA: TGTGCCAGCAGTGAAGCTCCGGGACTAGCGGGAGGCGGGTACTTC.

The chain recombines TRBV10-2 with TRBJ2-3; TRBD2 aligns across 9 bases. Losses at the gene ends were 6 bases for V and 0 bases for J; bases not matched to a gene: 4. The CDR3 is made up of 15 amino acids. Looked up from germline, CDR1 is WSHSY and CDR2 is SAAADI. CDR3 sequence: CASSIAGDSTDTQYF. CDR3 in DNA: TGCGCCAGCAGCATAGCGGGGGATAGCACAGATACGCAGTATTTT.

The chain employs TRBV18 and TRBJ1-1; 7 bases align to TRBD1. The germline V gene has CDR1 KGHSH and CDR2 LQKENI. The CDR3 loop spans 15 amino acids. V lost 3 bases and J lost 1; bases outside the gene matches: 5. CDR3 coding DNA: TGTGCCAGCTCACCTGTAGGGACAGCGAACACTGAAGCTTTCTTT. This translates into CASSPVGTANTEAFF.

The chain is built from TRBV5-1 and TRBJ2-7; TRBD2 matches at 10 bases. From germline, CDR1 is SGHRS and CDR2 YFSETQ. J was trimmed by 5 bases and V by 4 bases; bases with no gene match: 3. The CDR3 spans 13 residues. For the CDR3, the DNA is TGCGCCAGCAGCGTGGGACTAGCGAACGAGCAGTACTTC. This gives the protein CASSVGLANEQYF.

This clone occurred once. This sequence joins TRBV5-1 and TRBJ2-7; tentative D call: TRBD1 (5 bases). Between the trimmed V and J ends, which lost 4 bases and 2 bases, there was a span of 10 bases. The CDR3 has 13 residues. Germline CDR1 SGHRS, CDR2 YFSETQ. Here the CDR3 reads CASSNRQPYEQYF. In DNA, the CDR3 is TGCGCCAGCAGCAATAGACAGCCCTACGAGCAGTACTTC. Complete variable domain (other parts from reference TRBV5-1 and TRBJ2-7): KAGVTQTPRYLIKTRGQQVTLSCSPISGHRSVSWYQQTPGQGLQFLFEYFSETQRNKGNFPGRFSGRQFSNSRSEMNVSTLELGDSALYLCASSNRQPYEQYFGPGTRLTVT.

The CDR3 DNA reads as TGTGCCAGCAGTTCTACTAATTTGAACACTGAAGCTTTCTTT. Encoded protein: CASSSTNLNTEAFF. The genes are TRBV6-5 and TRBJ1-1, with unresolved D. The CDR3 is 14 amino acids. The germline V gene encodes CDR1 MNHEY and CDR2 SVGAGI. V lost 4 bases, J lost 0 bases, and 9 bases lay in between.

The rearrangement links TRBV7-2 to TRBJ2-2, with 7 bases aligning to TRBD1. Germline V lookup: CDR1 SGHTA, CDR2 FQGNSA. The V segment lost 5 bases and the J segment 6 bases; nucleotides outside the gene matches: 12. The CDR3 has 16 residues. The CDR3 region has the DNA TGTGCCAGCAGCCAACAGGGGTCTAGTATATCCGGGGAGCTGTTTTTT. Residues: CASSQQGSSISGELFF.

This rearrangement joins TRBV9 to TRBJ2-6; unclear D gene. Trimming shortened V by 2 bases and J by 0 bases, and 12 bases separated the two germline ends. Per the germline V gene, CDR1 is SGDLS and CDR2 is YYNGEE. The CDR3 totals 17 residues. CDR3 protein: CASSVLASSSGANVLTF. CDR3 nucleotides: TGTGCCAGCAGCGTGTTGGCCTCCTCCTCTGGGGCCAACGTCCTGACTTTC.

This clone appeared once. The chain uses TRBV19 and TRBJ1-1; 7 bases map to TRBD1. CDR1 and CDR2 from the germline V gene are LNHDA and SQIVND (reference sequence). The CDR3 totals 14 residues. The V and J ends lost 5 bases and 4 bases, in that order; junction bases with no gene match: 7. CDR3 protein: CASSAQTGVTEAFF. The CDR3 DNA is TGTGCCAGTAGTGCCCAAACAGGGGTCACTGAAGCTTTCTTT.

This clone appeared many times. The chain recombines TRBV9 with TRBJ2-7, with 9 bases aligning to TRBD1. CDR1 is SGDLS and CDR2 is YYNGEE in the germline V gene. Unmatched junction bases numbered 8, after V lost 0 bases and J lost 7 bases. The CDR3 spans 15 residues. The DNA of the CDR3 is TGTGCCAGCAGCGTAGGGCTACAGGGGGCAGAGGAGCAGTACTTC. Translating gives CASSVGLQGAEEQYF.

J is TRBJ1-2 and V is TRBV28; D unresolved. There are 12 residues in the CDR3. From germline, CDR1 is MDHEN and CDR2 SYDVKM. Trimming removed 8 bases from V and 5 bases from J, with 12 bases in between. CDR3 sequence (DNA): TGTGCCAGCGCGATCCCCGGGTATGGCTACACCTTC. Amino acid sequence: CASAIPGYGYTF.

This clone appeared a few times. The genes are TRBV29-1 and TRBJ2-7; D is undetermined. Germline assignment: CDR1 SQVTM and CDR2 ANQGSEA. This CDR3 has 14 amino acids. V gave up 4 bases and J gave up 1 base, with 14 bases separating them. CDR3 DNA: TGCAGCGTTGCGGCAGGCTACCTATCCTACGAGCAGTACTTC. It is translated as CSVAAGYLSYEQYF.

The chain joins TRBV7-2 to TRBJ2-1; 7 bases are shared with TRBD1. The CDR3 has 16 amino acids. Germline CDR1 SGHTA, CDR2 FQGNSA. V dropped 4 bases and J dropped 10; count of bases not matched to a gene: 16. CDR3 nucleotide sequence: TGTGCCAGCAGCTCCAATCTCCGGGACAGCTTTAGAGAGCAGTTCTTC. Translated: CASSSNLRDSFREQFF.

The rearrangement joins TRBV18 to TRBJ1-3; no firm D call. CDR1 and CDR2 (germline): KGHSH, LQKENI. The CDR3 has 14 amino acids. V was trimmed by 3 bases and J by 2 bases, leaving 8 bases between them. The CDR3 coding sequence is TGTGCCAGCTCACCCGGCGGGGCTGGAAACACCATATATTTT. Its protein product is CASSPGGAGNTIYF.

The rearrangement links TRBV19 to TRBJ1-4, with 8 bases aligning to TRBD1. The CDR3 runs to 15 residues. V trimming: 8 bases; J trimming: 7 bases; junction bases outside the gene matches: 12. CDR1 is LNHDA and CDR2 is SQIVND in the germline V gene (reference sequence). The DNA of the CDR3 is TGTGCCAGTCGCGAATCGACAGGGGTAGGTGAAAAACTGTTTTTT. This codes for CASRESTGVGEKLFF.

This clone occurred once. Written as DNA, the CDR3 is TGTGCCAGCAGTGACGGGCGCTCGGGGGTAAGCACCATATATTTT. This translates into CASSDGRSGVSTIYF. The rearrangement links TRBV6-4 to TRBJ1-3; D might be TRBD1 (5 bases). Germline CDR1 is MRHNA and CDR2 is SNTAGT. The CDR3 totals 15 residues. The ends were cut back, 2 bases at V and 9 bases at J, with 17 bases in the middle.

CDR3 coding DNA: TGTGCCTGGAGCCAGGACAGCTATCAGCCCCAGCATTTT. Its protein is CAWSQDSYQPQHF. The chain joins TRBV30 to TRBJ1-5; D is possibly TRBD1 (6 bases). From germline, CDR1 is GTSNPN and CDR2 SVGIG (reference sequence). The CDR3 runs to 13 residues. Trimming removed 3 bases from V and 5 bases from J, with 11 bases in between.

CDR3 coding DNA: TGTGCCAGCAGCTTGGGGAGTACCGGGGAGCTGTTTTTT. Residues: CASSLGSTGELFF. V and J are TRBV12-3 or TRBV12-4 and TRBJ2-2, with a weak D call TRBD2 (5 bases). The CDR3 sequence is 13 residues long. V was shortened by 6 bases and J by 5 bases, with 10 bases between the two germline ends.

The rearrangement links TRBV4-3 to TRBJ2-7; D is perhaps TRBD1 (6 bases). This CDR3 is built from 13 residues. Germline CDR1 LGHNA, CDR2 YSLEER. The V gene lost 3 bases and the J gene lost 9 bases, with 15 bases spanning the gap. The CDR3 nucleotides are TGCGCCAGCAGCCAGTATGAGGGGGAAAGGCAGTACTTC. Its translation: CASSQYEGERQYF.

The chain links TRBV7-9 to TRBJ2-5, with 10 bases lining up with TRBD2. CDR3 length equals 15 residues. Germline V gives CDR1 SEHNR, CDR2 FQNEAQ (reference sequence). Germline trimming cut 7 bases from V and 2 bases from J; bases unmatched to any gene: 7. The CDR3 region has the DNA TGTGCCAGCAAGCCAGGACTAGCGGATCAAGAGACCCAGTACTTC. It encodes CASKPGLADQETQYF.